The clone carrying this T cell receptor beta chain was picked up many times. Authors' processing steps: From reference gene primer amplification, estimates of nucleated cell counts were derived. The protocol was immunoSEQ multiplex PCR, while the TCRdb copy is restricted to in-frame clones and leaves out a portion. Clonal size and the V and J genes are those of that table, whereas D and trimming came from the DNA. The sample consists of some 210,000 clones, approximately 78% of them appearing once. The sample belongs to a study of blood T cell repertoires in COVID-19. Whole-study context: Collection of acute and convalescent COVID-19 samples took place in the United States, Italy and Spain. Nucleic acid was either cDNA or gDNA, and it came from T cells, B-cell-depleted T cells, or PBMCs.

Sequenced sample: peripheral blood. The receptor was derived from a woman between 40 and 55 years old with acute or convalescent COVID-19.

In DNA, the CDR3 is TGTGCCACCAGTGTAAGCGGCGAAGAGACCCAGTACTTC. Its translation is CATSVSGEETQYF. The genes are TRBV24-1 and TRBJ2-5; D may be TRBD2 (5 bases). Trimming pared 5 bases from V and 3 bases from J, leaving 9 bases between. The CDR3 has 13 residues. Germline lookup yields CDR1 KGHDR and CDR2 SFDVKD.